One and the same sample provided the 29 T cell receptor beta chains below, sequenced in a study of CD8+ T cells in alopecia areata. Investigators isolated RNA and reverse transcribed it into cDNA to act as the sequencing template. Repertoires were generated with immunoSEQ multiplex PCR, while TCRdb's copy carries only in-frame clones and drops some. The sample includes about 37,000 clones, roughly 53% of them seen just once. CD25+CD127- cells were sorted from CD4+ cells in five patients. Sequenced input: CD4+ Tregs sorted from blood. The receptors here all came from a human donor with alopecia areata.

The rearrangement joins TRBV6-4 to TRBJ2-5, with D possibly called TRBD1 or TRBD2 (6 bases each). This CDR3 is built from 18 residues. Germline V CDR1 and CDR2: MRHNA, SNTAGT. V lost 0 bases to trimming and J lost 4 bases, with 21 bases between them. The CDR3 is CASSDSTQRGERAETQYF. CDR3 nucleotides: TGTGCCAGCAGTGACTCTACCCAGAGGGGGGAGAGGGCAGAGACCCAGTACTTC.

CDR3 nucleotide sequence: TGTGCCAGCACTCCGAGGTCTACAGAGACCCAGTACTTC. This sequence encodes CASTPRSTETQYF. This chain joins TRBV6-1 and TRBJ2-5; D is undetermined. Trimming shortened V by 7 bases and J by 4 bases, and 13 bases separated the two germline ends. From germline, CDR1 is MNHNS and CDR2 SASEGT. CDR3 size: 13 residues.

The rearrangement joins TRBV5-6 to TRBJ2-2; TRBD2 matches at 13 bases. V trimming: 4 bases; J trimming: 7 bases; junction bases outside the gene matches: 13. Germline loops: CDR1 SGHDT, CDR2 YYEEEE. This CDR3 has 18 amino acids. CDR3 in amino acids: CASSPDRTSGGRYGELFF. As DNA, the CDR3 is TGTGCCAGCAGCCCCGACCGGACTAGCGGGGGACGTTACGGGGAGCTGTTTTTT.

This rearrangement joins TRBV12-5 to TRBJ2-1; 8 bases align to TRBD2. Trimming at V came to 4 bases and at J to 9 bases, leaving 14 bases not matched to a gene. The germline gives CDR1 LGHNT, CDR2 FRNRAP. This CDR3 spans 16 amino acids. CDR3 sequence (DNA): TGTGCTAGTGGTTGGACACCGGGACTAGTCGTTGGTGAGCAGTTCTTC. Its translation is CASGWTPGLVVGEQFF.

This chain uses TRBV30 with TRBJ2-1; TRBD2 is a possible D gene (5 bases). Trimming stripped 4 bases from V and 8 bases from J, with 18 bases between. Looked up from germline, CDR1 is GTSNPN and CDR2 is SVGIG (reference sequence). There are 14 residues in the CDR3. CDR3 region: CAWNGELVGDEQFF. DNA for the CDR3: TGTGCCTGGAATGGGGAGCTAGTTGGCGATGAGCAGTTCTTC.

This clone occurred a few times. This chain connects TRBV7-8 to TRBJ2-7; D not certain. Germline loops: CDR1 SGHVS, CDR2 FQNEAQ. This CDR3 has 15 residues. Deletions cut 2 bases from V and 0 bases from J, with 11 bases between. CDR3 loop: CASSLPGSSSYEQYF. For the CDR3, the DNA is TGTGCCAGCAGCTTACCGGGCTCCAGCTCCTACGAGCAGTACTTC.

The chain employs TRBV2 and TRBJ1-5; 8 bases agree with TRBD1. Germline trimming cut 9 bases from V and 1 base from J; bases unmatched to any gene: 2. This CDR3 region has 13 residues. In germline, CDR1 is SNHLY, CDR2 FYNNEI. CDR3: CASRQGSNQPQHF. In DNA form, the CDR3 reads TGTGCCAGTAGACAGGGGAGCAATCAGCCCCAGCATTTT.

The genes are TRBV19 and TRBJ1-5; 7 bases align to TRBD1. There are 17 residues in the CDR3. Germline assignment: CDR1 LNHDA and CDR2 SQIVND (reference sequence). With V trimmed by 6 bases and J by 2 bases, 13 bases remained unmatched. CDR3 sequence: CASRRDRGEGRNQPQHF. The CDR3, as DNA: TGTGCCAGTAGGAGGGACAGAGGAGAGGGGCGCAATCAGCCCCAGCATTTT.

This chain uses TRBV7-6 with TRBJ1-6; D gene uncertain. Trimming stripped 4 bases from V and 9 bases from J, with 10 bases between. The CDR3 is made up of 13 amino acids. Germline CDR1 SGHVS, CDR2 FNYEAQ. The CDR3: CASSSMERSPLHF. The CDR3 DNA is TGTGCCAGCAGCTCAATGGAACGTTCACCCCTCCACTTT.

This clone was recorded a few times. The genes are TRBV7-2 and TRBJ2-3; perhaps D is TRBD1 or TRBD2 (5 bases each). V dropped 3 bases and J dropped 4 bases, with 11 bases sitting between them. The CDR3 spans 14 residues. The germline CDR1 and CDR2 sequences are SGHTA and FQGNSA. The CDR3 is CASSFSRGPDTQYF. Written as DNA, the CDR3 is TGTGCCAGCAGCTTTTCCCGGGGACCAGATACGCAGTATTTT.

This clone has just a few counts. The chain is built from TRBV28 and TRBJ2-1; TRBD2 agrees at 12 bases. CDR1 and CDR2 from the germline V gene are MDHEN and SYDVKM. V was pared by 6 bases and J by 6 bases, with 6 bases of the junction left unmatched. The CDR3 is 15 amino acids. The CDR3 here is CASSLAGGPVNEQFF. The CDR3 DNA reads as TGTGCCAGCAGCCTAGCGGGAGGGCCGGTCAATGAGCAGTTCTTC.

This clone came up a few times. This chain connects TRBV4-3 to TRBJ1-2; D is ambiguous. The germline CDR1 and CDR2 sequences are LGHNA and YSLEER. Trimming cost V 0 bases and J 4 bases, with 9 bases left between them. The CDR3 length is 14 residues. CDR3 DNA: TGCGCCAGCAGCCAAGATTGGGCCCTCTATGGCTACACCTTC. Protein product: CASSQDWALYGYTF.

This clone was seen a handful of times. The chain carries TRBV28 and TRBJ2-1; the match to TRBD2 covers 8 bases. Germline V lookup: CDR1 MDHEN, CDR2 SYDVKM. This CDR3 has 17 residues. The V segment lost 4 bases and the J segment 4 bases; nucleotides outside the gene matches: 12. This chain's CDR3 is CASSSPGSSGAYNEQFF. Here the CDR3 DNA reads TGTGCCAGCAGTTCTCCTGGTAGTAGCGGGGCATACAATGAGCAGTTCTTC.

The chain has TRBV6-6 and TRBJ2-4; no clear D gene. CDR3 length: 14 residues. The V gene lost 0 bases and the J gene lost 8 bases, with 11 bases spanning the gap. Germline V lookup: CDR1 MNHNY, CDR2 SVGAGI (reference sequence). The CDR3 region has the DNA TGTGCCAGCAGTTACTCTTCCATCTTAGACATTCAGTACTTC. Translation gives CASSYSSILDIQYF.

The J gene is TRBJ2-5, the V gene TRBV11-2; 11 positions match TRBD1. CDR1 and CDR2 (germline): SGHAT, FQNNGV. V was clipped by 1 base and J by 7 bases; unmatched bases: 5. The CDR3 is made up of 15 amino acids. CDR3 in amino acids: CASSLGTGGEGTQYF. The CDR3 DNA reads TGTGCCAGCAGCTTAGGGACAGGGGGCGAGGGGACCCAGTACTTC.

The chain uses TRBV7-2 and TRBJ2-5, with TRBD2 matching over 9 bases. CDR1 is SGHTA and CDR2 is FQGNSA in the germline V gene. Trimming cost V 6 bases and J 2 bases; bases outside gene matches: 4. CDR3 size: 14 residues. CDR3 bases: TGTGCCAGCAGGTTACTAGCGGGTCAAGAGACCCAGTACTTC. This gives the protein CASRLLAGQETQYF. Together with reference TRBV7-2 and TRBJ2-5, the CDR3 gives the full variable domain: GAGVSQSPSNKVTEKGKDVELRCDPISGHTALYWYRQSLGQGLEFLIYFQGNSAPDKSGLPSDRFSAERTGGSVSTLTIQRTQQEDSAVYLCASRLLAGQETQYFGPGTRLLVL.

V gene TRBV6-1 combines with J gene TRBJ2-7; D ambiguous. V was pared by 7 bases and J by 2 bases, with 12 bases between. The germline V gene encodes CDR1 MNHNS and CDR2 SASEGT. The CDR3 runs to 13 residues. CDR3 sequence reads: CASTRRGPYEQYF. Written as DNA, the CDR3 is TGTGCCAGCACCAGGAGAGGCCCCTACGAGCAGTACTTC.

This rearrangement joins TRBV6-4 to TRBJ1-1; no clear D. The CDR3 runs to 13 residues. Looked up from germline, CDR1 is MRHNA and CDR2 is SNTAGT. V was trimmed by 3 bases and J by 1 base, leaving 6 bases between them. CDR3 in amino acids: CASSDQPNTEAFF. The DNA for the CDR3 is TGTGCCAGCAGTGATCAGCCGAACACTGAAGCTTTCTTT.

This sequence joins TRBV20-1 and TRBJ2-1; D not resolved. Germline assignment: CDR1 DFQATT and CDR2 SNEGSKA (reference sequence). Trimming took 6 bases from V and 7 from J, leaving 10 bases between them. The CDR3 covers 11 residues. In DNA form, the CDR3 reads TGCAGTGCGACCAGCGAGAATGAGCAGTTCTTC. Translation: CSATSENEQFF.

V and J are TRBV7-2 and TRBJ1-2, with D possibly matching TRBD1 (6 bases). The CDR3 consists of 16 residues. CDR1 and CDR2 from the germline V gene are SGHTA and FQGNSA. Trimming cost V 5 bases and J 2 bases, with 18 bases left between them. The CDR3 sequence: CASSPRPGQTNYGYTF. CDR3 bases: TGTGCCAGCAGCCCCCGACCCGGACAGACCAACTATGGCTACACCTTC.

This clone has a single count. The CDR3 sequence is CASNRGQGISYEQYF. The CDR3, as DNA: TGTGCTAGTAATAGGGGACAGGGGATCTCCTACGAGCAGTACTTC. The chain recombines TRBV12-5 with TRBJ2-7, with 10 bases that match TRBD1. In germline, CDR1 is LGHNT, CDR2 FRNRAP. The CDR3 is made up of 15 amino acids. V was pared by 8 bases and J by 0 bases, with 7 bases of the junction left unmatched. Together with reference TRBV12-5 and TRBJ2-7, the CDR3 gives the full variable domain: DARVTQTPRHKVTEMGQEVTMRCQPILGHNTVFWYRQTMMQGLELLAYFRNRAPLDDSGMPKDRFSAEMPDATLATLKIQPSEPRDSAVYFCASNRGQGISYEQYFGPGTRLTVT.

This clone was detected once. The rearrangement links TRBV6-5 to TRBJ1-2; possibly TRBD1 for D (5 bases). Trimming took 0 bases from V and 4 from J, leaving 9 bases between them. This CDR3 is 14 amino acids long. Germline lookup yields CDR1 MNHEY and CDR2 SVGAGI. The CDR3 DNA reads TGTGCCAGCAGTTACTCGCGAGACAGCTATGGCTACACCTTC. Translation: CASSYSRDSYGYTF.

V usage is TRBV5-4 and J usage is TRBJ1-1; D is unresolved. V lost 0 bases and J 3 bases, leaving 6 bases between the germline ends. Germline V lookup: CDR1 SGHNT, CDR2 YYREEE (reference sequence). The CDR3 extends over 13 amino acids. The CDR3 sequence is CASSLELDTEAFF. The CDR3 nucleotides read TGTGCCAGCAGCTTGGAACTGGACACTGAAGCTTTCTTT.

The gene calls are TRBV27 and TRBJ2-1; D is possibly TRBD2 (7 bases). Germline loops: CDR1 MNHEY, CDR2 SMNVEV (reference sequence). The ends were cut back, 8 bases at V and 15 bases at J, with 20 bases in the middle. This CDR3 spans 12 amino acids. The CDR3 protein is CASGGGGWKRFF. For the CDR3, the DNA is TGTGCCAGCGGGGGGGGCGGGTGGAAGAGGTTCTTC.

The genes are TRBV5-1 and TRBJ1-1, with a tentative D call TRBD1 (6 bases). This CDR3 is 12 amino acids long. The germline V gene encodes CDR1 SGHRS and CDR2 YFSETQ. Trimming pared 6 bases from V and 1 base from J, leaving 7 bases between. The CDR3: CASKGGNTEAFF. CDR3 nucleotides: TGCGCCAGCAAGGGGGGGAACACTGAAGCTTTCTTT.

V gene TRBV5-6 combines with J gene TRBJ2-7; D is possibly TRBD2 (5 bases). Germline V lookup: CDR1 SGHDT, CDR2 YYEEEE. This CDR3 comprises 13 residues. The ends were cut back, 3 bases at V and 4 bases at J, with 11 bases in the middle. Here the CDR3 DNA reads TGTGCCAGCAGCTCCCCGGGCGGGTACGAGCAGTACTTC. It codes for CASSSPGGYEQYF.

By sample share, this clone is medium-sized. The chain couples TRBV7-3 to TRBJ1-1, with D unclear. This CDR3 spans 15 amino acids. The germline CDR1 and CDR2 sequences are SGHTA and FQGTGA. V lost 2 bases and J lost 0, with 10 bases in between. The CDR3 sequence: CASSLSPAMNTEAFF. The DNA for the CDR3 is TGTGCCAGCAGCTTATCCCCAGCTATGAACACTGAAGCTTTCTTT.

The chain couples TRBV27 to TRBJ1-3; D is uncertain. CDR1 MNHEY and CDR2 SMNVEV come from the germline V gene (reference sequence). The CDR3 has 14 amino acids. Trimming pared 4 bases from V and 0 bases from J, leaving 7 bases between. The CDR3 protein is CASSYSRSGNTIYF. The CDR3 region has the DNA TGTGCCAGCAGTTACTCTCGCTCTGGAAACACCATATATTTT.

This clone was picked up a small number of times. The chain links TRBV7-2 to TRBJ2-7, with a weak D call TRBD1 (5 bases). The CDR3 loop spans 15 amino acids. V shed 6 bases and J shed 3 bases, with 18 bases lying between them. Germline CDR1 is SGHTA and CDR2 is FQGNSA. Here the CDR3 reads CASSFDSARFYEQYF. The CDR3 DNA is TGTGCCAGCAGTTTCGACAGCGCCCGTTTCTACGAGCAGTACTTC.